A selection of T cell receptor beta chains follows, all from one sample in a study of metastatic and nonmetastatic thyroid tumors. TCRdb re-clonotyped the PCR reads through MiXCR. The data show around 34,000 clones, with 25% to 30% seen just once and almost 8% held by the top ten. Source material: blood. These receptors originate from a female donor with papillary thyroid cancer or a benign thyroid nodule (not recorded which). Some clones in this sample may be carry-over from other donors' samples. CDR3s include the opening cysteine and the closing phenylalanine or tryptophan. The listing skips clone size in some rows; elsewhere it reads once, few, many or a size class.

cdr3_length clone_size j_call v_call cdr3_aa
12 many TRBJ2-5 TRBV12-3/TRBV12-4 CASSLAEETQYF
17 many TRBJ1-2 TRBV5-1 CASSLQYRDRIAYGYTF
12 - TRBJ1-1 TRBV6-1 CASSDGGLQAFF
12 many TRBJ2-2 TRBV2 CASSADTGELFF
15 - TRBJ2-7 TRBV12-3/TRBV12-4 CASSHSGRSSYEQYF
12 - TRBJ2-7 TRBV20-1 CSARKQSYEQYF
13 few TRBJ2-5 TRBV20-1 CSARLVSRGTQYF
15 - TRBJ1-4 TRBV5-4 CASSQNRGIDEKLFF
13 medium-sized TRBJ2-7 TRBV6-5 CASSYSAGDEQYF
13 many TRBJ2-1 TRBV2 CASSEHRGNEQFF
16 many TRBJ1-4 TRBV18 CASSPPGEGTGEKLFF
16 many TRBJ1-6 TRBV7-3 CASSPGTGEGHSPLHF
15 many TRBJ2-2 TRBV7-9 CASSLGDTDTGELFF
17 few TRBJ1-6 TRBV6-1 CASSEWGRDPYNSPLHF
15 - TRBJ2-1 TRBV20-1 CSAKGVGGRANEQFF
13 many TRBJ1-1 TRBV28 CASSLGGLAEAFF
14 - TRBJ2-1 TRBV3-1 CASSQAGDYNEQFF
13 many TRBJ2-1 TRBV19 CASSITSNNEQFF
12 - TRBJ1-2 TRBV6-1 CAGVPDVYGYTF
14 many TRBJ2-3 TRBV5-1 CASTLAGVVDTQYF
16 - TRBJ1-5 TRBV6-2/TRBV6-3 CASSILGQLSNQPQHF
16 few TRBJ2-3 TRBV28 CASSFFYREGTDTQYF
14 medium-sized TRBJ1-2 TRBV7-2 CASSAGTGGSGYTF
14 many TRBJ2-1 TRBV3-1 CASSQDGAYNEQFF
14 - TRBJ2-5 TRBV9 CASSPELGGGTQYF
15 - TRBJ2-2 TRBV20-1 CSSQVLAGDTGELFF
13 - TRBJ1-5 TRBV6-1 CASRTGVNQPQHF
15 many TRBJ2-3 TRBV7-9 CASRGYRGTTDTQYF
15 - TRBJ2-7 TRBV7-3 CASSLWTGGLYEQYF
13 many TRBJ1-6 TRBV5-1 CASSGRDNSPLHF
16 many TRBJ1-6 TRBV18 CVSSLSSDGYNSPLHF